The 7 T cell receptor beta chains in this list originate from one sample, sequenced in a study of PD-L1 blockade in urothelial cancer. The method was immunoSEQ multiplex PCR; TCRdb's version includes in-frame clones alone and lacks a portion of them. The sample lists 45,000 to 65,000 clones; less than 90% were seen once. Time point: pretreatment peripheral blood. The source was PBMCs, collected around atezolizumab (anti-PD-L1) treatment. These receptors were taken from a man in his 70s with urothelial cancer.

This chain connects TRBV6-1 to TRBJ2-7, with a tentative D call TRBD1 (7 bases). Germline-derived CDR1 and CDR2 are MNHNS and SASEGT. This CDR3 comprises 15 residues. V was shortened by 2 bases and J by 0 bases, with 11 bases between the two germline ends. The CDR3 spells CASSEQGGPSYEQYF. CDR3 in DNA: TGTGCCAGCAGTGAACAGGGGGGCCCCTCCTACGAGCAGTACTTC.

The J gene is TRBJ2-1, the V gene TRBV5-5, with 9 bases lining up with TRBD2. The CDR3 has 15 residues. V lost 1 base, J lost 5 bases, and 4 bases stayed unmatched. Germline-derived CDR1 and CDR2 are SGHKS and YYEKEE (reference sequence). CDR3 sequence reads: CASSLSGRNHNEQFF. The CDR3 region has the DNA TGTGCCAGCAGCTTGAGCGGGAGGAATCACAATGAGCAGTTCTTC.

The chain is built from TRBV5-1 and TRBJ2-2, with D perhaps matching TRBD1 (5 bases). Germline V gene sequence: CDR1 SGHRS, CDR2 YFSETQ. The V and J ends lost 1 base and 2 bases respectively, with 12 bases between them. The CDR3 covers 16 residues. The CDR3 here is CASSLNRQVNTGELFF. CDR3 nucleotides: TGCGCCAGCAGCTTGAACAGGCAGGTCAACACCGGGGAGCTGTTTTTT.

J is TRBJ2-5 and V is TRBV5-5; no clear D. This CDR3 is built from 12 residues. Germline lookup yields CDR1 SGHKS and CDR2 YYEKEE (reference sequence). The ends were cut back, 4 bases at V and 5 bases at J, with 9 bases in the middle. Written as DNA, the CDR3 is TGTGCCAGCAGCGGCCTCCTGGAGACCCAGTACTTC. This sequence encodes CASSGLLETQYF.

This chain connects TRBV30 to TRBJ2-1, with 9 bases aligning to TRBD2. The CDR3 contains 15 residues. Germline CDR1 and CDR2: GTSNPN and SVGIG (reference sequence). After removal of 3 bases from V and 0 bases from J, the junction contained 3 bases not matched to a gene. The CDR3 sequence is CAWRRAGGSYNEQFF. The CDR3 region has the DNA TGTGCCTGGAGGAGAGCGGGAGGCTCCTACAATGAGCAGTTCTTC.

The chain links TRBV11-2 to TRBJ1-2, with 8 bases that match TRBD1. The germline V gene has CDR1 SGHAT and CDR2 FQNNGV. V dropped 4 bases and J dropped 3; count of bases not matched to a gene: 10. This CDR3 has 16 residues. The CDR3 sequence: CASSSLRGQGDYGYTF. The CDR3 region has the DNA TGTGCCAGCAGCTCCCTGCGCGGACAGGGTGACTATGGCTACACCTTC.

The V and J genes are TRBV7-9 and TRBJ2-7; TRBD2 aligns across 9 bases. Germline V gene data show CDR1 as SEHNR and CDR2 as FQNEAQ (reference sequence). V shed 4 bases and J 6 bases; nucleotides not matched to a gene: 10. The CDR3 is 15 amino acids. In nucleotides, the CDR3 is TGTGCCAGCAGCTCCCTAGCGGGAACCCCACTCGAGCAGTACTTC. Its protein is CASSSLAGTPLEQYF.